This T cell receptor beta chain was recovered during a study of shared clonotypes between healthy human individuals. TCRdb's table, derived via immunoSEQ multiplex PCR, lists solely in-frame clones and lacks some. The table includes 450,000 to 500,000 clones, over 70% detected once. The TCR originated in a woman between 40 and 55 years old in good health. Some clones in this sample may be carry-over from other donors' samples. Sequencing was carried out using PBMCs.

The CDR3, as DNA: TGTGCCAGCTCACCGACTGCCTTGACCGTGAACACTGAAGCTTTCTTT. Translated, it gives CASSPTALTVNTEAFF. The chain is built from TRBV18 and TRBJ1-1; D is ambiguous. CDR1 is KGHSH and CDR2 is LQKENI in the germline V gene. Trimming removed 3 bases from V and 0 bases from J, with 14 bases in between. The length of the CDR3 is 16 residues.